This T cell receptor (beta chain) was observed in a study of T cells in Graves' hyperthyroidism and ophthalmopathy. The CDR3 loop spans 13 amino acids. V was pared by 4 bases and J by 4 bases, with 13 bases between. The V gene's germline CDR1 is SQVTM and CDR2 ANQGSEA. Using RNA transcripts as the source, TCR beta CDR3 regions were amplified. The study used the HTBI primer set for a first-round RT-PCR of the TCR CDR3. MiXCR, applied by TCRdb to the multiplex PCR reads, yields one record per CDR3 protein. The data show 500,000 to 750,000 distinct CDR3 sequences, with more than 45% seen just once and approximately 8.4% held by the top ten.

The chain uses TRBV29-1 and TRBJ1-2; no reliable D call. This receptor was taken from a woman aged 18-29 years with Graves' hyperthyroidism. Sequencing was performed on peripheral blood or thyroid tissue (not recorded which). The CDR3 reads CSVALGFVYGYTF. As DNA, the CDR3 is TGCAGCGTTGCATTGGGTTTCGTCTATGGCTACACCTTC.